Listed below are T cell receptor beta chains from one sample, sequenced in a study of shared T cell receptors in the human thymus. The repertoire was sequenced with immunoSEQ multiplex PCR; TCRdb's copy has only in-frame clones and lacks some. The profile covers roughly 550,000 clones, with about four fifths appearing a single time and about 0.014% taken by the ten largest. These data were also reused for a study on human thymus T cells.

The specimen was thymocytes. The receptors originated from a boy under three years old with a congenital heart defect. Each CDR3 is given with its conserved first and last residue. Each record gives: D gene, clone size, V gene, J gene, CDR3 DNA, CDR3 protein. A D gene is named only where the DNA matches it firmly. The size entry is marked missing in some rows and otherwise reads once, few, many or a size class.

d_call: TRBD2
clone_size: .
v_call: TRBV7-6
j_call: TRBJ2-7
cdr3_nt: TGTGCCAGCAGCTTAGGCGGGGCTAGCGGGACCTACGAGCAGTACTTC
cdr3_aa: CASSLGGASGTYEQYF

d_call: TRBD1
clone_size: .
v_call: TRBV28
j_call: TRBJ1-5
cdr3_nt: TGTGCCAGCAGAGACAGGGATAGCAATCAGCCCCAGCATTTT
cdr3_aa: CASRDRDSNQPQHF

d_call: .
clone_size: .
v_call: TRBV5-1
j_call: TRBJ1-5
cdr3_nt: TGCGCCAGCAGCTTGACAGGGTCGAGCAATCAGCCCCAGCATTTT
cdr3_aa: CASSLTGSSNQPQHF

d_call: TRBD2
clone_size: .
v_call: TRBV28
j_call: TRBJ2-1
cdr3_nt: TGTGCCAGCACCCTTCCGGTGACTAGCGGGGATGAGCAGTTCTTC
cdr3_aa: CASTLPVTSGDEQFF

d_call: TRBD2
clone_size: .
v_call: TRBV7-6
j_call: TRBJ2-7
cdr3_nt: TGTGCCAGCAGCTTGAAGGCTAGCGGGAGCCCAAAACGCCTATCCTACGAGCAGTACTTC
cdr3_aa: CASSLKASGSPKRLSYEQYF

d_call: TRBD1
clone_size: .
v_call: TRBV6-6
j_call: TRBJ2-7
cdr3_nt: TGTGCCAGTAGGTTAGGGACAGGGGAACACGAGCAGTACTTC
cdr3_aa: CASRLGTGEHEQYF

d_call: .
clone_size: .
v_call: TRBV5-1
j_call: TRBJ1-1
cdr3_nt: TGCGCCAGCAGCTTGGGACTAAAGGGGGACACTGAAGCTTTCTTT
cdr3_aa: CASSLGLKGDTEAFF

d_call: TRBD1
clone_size: .
v_call: TRBV4-3
j_call: TRBJ1-2
cdr3_nt: TGCGCCAGCAGCCAAGATCATGCAGGGGGCGCGGGGTATGGCTACACCTTC
cdr3_aa: CASSQDHAGGAGYGYTF

d_call: TRBD2
clone_size: .
v_call: TRBV13
j_call: TRBJ2-3
cdr3_nt: TGTGCCAGCAGCTCTTCTAGCGGGACCGGAGATACGCAGTATTTT
cdr3_aa: CASSSSSGTGDTQYF

d_call: .
clone_size: few
v_call: TRBV11-2
j_call: TRBJ1-3
cdr3_nt: TGTGCCAGCAGCTTAGTTGTAGAGACAGATTCTGGAAACACCATATATTTT
cdr3_aa: CASSLVVETDSGNTIYF

d_call: TRBD1
clone_size: .
v_call: TRBV30
j_call: TRBJ1-2
cdr3_nt: TGTGCCTGGAGTGTCGCCGACAGGGGCAACTATGGCTACACCTTC
cdr3_aa: CAWSVADRGNYGYTF

d_call: TRBD2
clone_size: .
v_call: TRBV7-2
j_call: TRBJ2-7
cdr3_nt: TGTGCCAGCAGCTTGGCGGTCCTGGGACTAGCGCTCTCCTACGAGCAGTACTTC
cdr3_aa: CASSLAVLGLALSYEQYF

d_call: .
clone_size: .
v_call: TRBV30
j_call: TRBJ1-5
cdr3_nt: TGTGCCTGGAGTCATCCGTCGGCCCAGGGCAATCAGCCCCAGCATTTT
cdr3_aa: CAWSHPSAQGNQPQHF

d_call: TRBD1
clone_size: .
v_call: TRBV14
j_call: TRBJ1-3
cdr3_nt: TGTGCCAGCAGCCAACTCGGGACAGGGAGCTCTGGAAACACCATATATTTT
cdr3_aa: CASSQLGTGSSGNTIYF

d_call: .
clone_size: .
v_call: TRBV28
j_call: TRBJ1-1
cdr3_nt: TGTGCCAGCAGTTTATGGGGAAGGGGCCCAAGACGTGAAGCTTTCTTT
cdr3_aa: CASSLWGRGPRREAFF

d_call: TRBD1
clone_size: .
v_call: TRBV27
j_call: TRBJ2-7
cdr3_nt: TGTGCCAGCAGCGGTAGGACAGGGAGCTCCTACGAGCAGTACTTC
cdr3_aa: CASSGRTGSSYEQYF

d_call: .
clone_size: .
v_call: TRBV15
j_call: TRBJ2-5
cdr3_nt: TGTGCCACCAGCCCAACCCAGGGAGAGACCCAGTACTTC
cdr3_aa: CATSPTQGETQYF

d_call: .
clone_size: .
v_call: TRBV4-2
j_call: TRBJ2-1
cdr3_nt: TGTGCCAGCAGCGCCGCCCTTGGTCGGGGGAGTTACGGGGAGCAGTTCTTC
cdr3_aa: CASSAALGRGSYGEQFF

d_call: TRBD1
clone_size: .
v_call: TRBV10-3
j_call: TRBJ2-7
cdr3_nt: TGTGCCATCAGTGAGTCGACAGGGAGCCCTCCCTACGAGCAGTACTTC
cdr3_aa: CAISESTGSPPYEQYF

d_call: .
clone_size: .
v_call: TRBV27
j_call: TRBJ2-3
cdr3_nt: TGTGCCAGCAGTTTATCGAGGGCCGCGGGGACAGATACGCAGTATTTT
cdr3_aa: CASSLSRAAGTDTQYF

d_call: .
clone_size: once
v_call: TRBV27
j_call: TRBJ1-5
cdr3_nt: TGTGCCAGCAGTTTGGGGGGTCCTTGGGCCCAGCATTTT
cdr3_aa: CASSLGGPWAQHF

d_call: .
clone_size: .
v_call: TRBV6-5
j_call: TRBJ1-2
cdr3_nt: TGTGCCAGCAGTTACCCTGCAGGGTATGGCTACACCTTC
cdr3_aa: CASSYPAGYGYTF

d_call: .
clone_size: few
v_call: TRBV5-1
j_call: TRBJ2-2
cdr3_nt: TGCGCCAGCTTCCCGGACTTGGTTTTGGCCGGGGAGCTGTTTTTT
cdr3_aa: CASFPDLVLAGELFF

d_call: TRBD2
clone_size: .
v_call: TRBV4-3
j_call: TRBJ2-3
cdr3_nt: TGCGCCAGCAGCCCCTGGCAGCGACTAGCCCCAGATACGCAGTATTTT
cdr3_aa: CASSPWQRLAPDTQYF

d_call: TRBD1
clone_size: .
v_call: TRBV27
j_call: TRBJ2-1
cdr3_nt: TGTGCCAGCAGGACTCCGGGACAGACCTACAATGAGCAGTTCTTC
cdr3_aa: CASRTPGQTYNEQFF

d_call: .
clone_size: .
v_call: TRBV5-1
j_call: TRBJ2-5
cdr3_nt: TGCGCCAGCAGCTCTGCATTTGAGGGGGGGCGTGGGGAGACCCAGTACTTC
cdr3_aa: CASSSAFEGGRGETQYF

d_call: TRBD2
clone_size: .
v_call: TRBV5-4
j_call: TRBJ2-7
cdr3_nt: TGTGCCAGCAGCTCGGTACTAGCGGGGGCGTCCTACGAGCAGTACTTC
cdr3_aa: CASSSVLAGASYEQYF

d_call: .
clone_size: once
v_call: TRBV7-9
j_call: TRBJ2-5
cdr3_nt: TGTGCCAGCAGCTTAGCGGGAGTATCAGAGACCCAGTACTTC
cdr3_aa: CASSLAGVSETQYF

d_call: TRBD2
clone_size: .
v_call: TRBV5-1
j_call: TRBJ2-7
cdr3_nt: TGCGCCAGCAGCTTGGCCCAGCGGGAGGGCGGCTACGAGCAGTACTTC
cdr3_aa: CASSLAQREGGYEQYF

d_call: TRBD1
clone_size: .
v_call: TRBV4-2
j_call: TRBJ1-2
cdr3_nt: TGTGCCAGCAGCCAAGATGGTGGATCTCCGGGACAGGTCAACTATGGCTACACCTTC
cdr3_aa: CASSQDGGSPGQVNYGYTF

d_call: TRBD1
clone_size: once
v_call: TRBV30
j_call: TRBJ2-2
cdr3_nt: TGTGCCTGGAGTGTGGACAGGGGTGCCGGGGAGCTGTTTTTT
cdr3_aa: CAWSVDRGAGELFF

d_call: TRBD1
clone_size: .
v_call: TRBV15
j_call: TRBJ2-7
cdr3_nt: TGTGCCACCAGCACCCGTACAGGGGGCATCACCTACGAGCAGTACTTT
cdr3_aa: CATSTRTGGITYEQYF

d_call: TRBD1
clone_size: .
v_call: TRBV7-7
j_call: TRBJ2-7
cdr3_nt: TGTGCTAGCAGCCGGGACAGGACCTACGAGCAGTACTTC
cdr3_aa: CASSRDRTYEQYF

d_call: TRBD2
clone_size: .
v_call: TRBV4-2
j_call: TRBJ2-3
cdr3_nt: TGTGCCAGCAGCCCCCGTTCGGGGGGGACAGATACGCAGTATTTT
cdr3_aa: CASSPRSGGTDTQYF

d_call: .
clone_size: .
v_call: TRBV4-1
j_call: TRBJ1-1
cdr3_nt: TGCGCCAGCAGCCAAGATTCTCCGAACACTGAAGCTTTCTTT
cdr3_aa: CASSQDSPNTEAFF

d_call: .
clone_size: .
v_call: TRBV18
j_call: TRBJ2-3
cdr3_nt: TGTGCCAGCTCGAGGATAGATACGCAGTATTTT
cdr3_aa: CASSRIDTQYF

d_call: .
clone_size: .
v_call: TRBV29-1
j_call: TRBJ1-5
cdr3_nt: TGCAGCGTTGAAGGAAAGGGAGTGGGCAATCAGCCCCAGCATTTT
cdr3_aa: CSVEGKGVGNQPQHF

d_call: TRBD1
clone_size: .
v_call: TRBV4-3
j_call: TRBJ1-2
cdr3_nt: TGCGCCAGCAGCCGCGGGGACAGGGGGATTATCTATGGCTACACCTTC
cdr3_aa: CASSRGDRGIIYGYTF

d_call: .
clone_size: .
v_call: TRBV15
j_call: TRBJ1-5
cdr3_nt: TGTGCCACCAGCAGAGATGATACAGGCAATCAGCCCCAGCATTTT
cdr3_aa: CATSRDDTGNQPQHF

d_call: .
clone_size: .
v_call: TRBV4-2
j_call: TRBJ2-5
cdr3_nt: TGTGCCAGACAACCTCCCCCCCGTCTAGCCCACGAGACCCAGTACTTC
cdr3_aa: CARQPPPRLAHETQYF

d_call: TRBD1
clone_size: .
v_call: TRBV6-1
j_call: TRBJ1-2
cdr3_nt: TGTGCCAGCAGTGAAGGACCCAGGGGGCCTTTTAACTATGGCTACACCTTC
cdr3_aa: CASSEGPRGPFNYGYTF

d_call: TRBD1
clone_size: .
v_call: TRBV28
j_call: TRBJ1-2
cdr3_nt: TGTGCCAGCAGTACCCACAGGGGGCGTCCCTATGGCTACACCTTC
cdr3_aa: CASSTHRGRPYGYTF

d_call: .
clone_size: .
v_call: TRBV18
j_call: TRBJ1-4
cdr3_nt: TGTGCCAGCTCCGCGCGGAGGTCGCAAACTAATGAAAAACTGTTTTTT
cdr3_aa: CASSARRSQTNEKLFF

d_call: .
clone_size: few
v_call: TRBV9
j_call: TRBJ1-2
cdr3_nt: TGTGCCAGCACGGGGGAAGGTCCTAACTATGGCTACACCTTC
cdr3_aa: CASTGEGPNYGYTF

d_call: TRBD2
clone_size: .
v_call: TRBV4-3
j_call: TRBJ2-7
cdr3_nt: TGCGCCAGCAGCTTTGGGACTAGCGGTCGGGACGAGCAGTACTTC
cdr3_aa: CASSFGTSGRDEQYF

d_call: .
clone_size: .
v_call: TRBV19
j_call: TRBJ2-1
cdr3_nt: TGTGCCAGTAGTATCCCCCCCAAGGGGGGGAATGAGCAGTTCTTC
cdr3_aa: CASSIPPKGGNEQFF

d_call: TRBD2
clone_size: .
v_call: TRBV7-8
j_call: TRBJ2-7
cdr3_nt: TGTGCCAGCAGCTCTTCTAGCGGCGAGCAGTACTTC
cdr3_aa: CASSSSSGEQYF

d_call: TRBD2
clone_size: .
v_call: TRBV28
j_call: TRBJ2-1
cdr3_nt: TGTGCCAGCAGTCCCCGCGGGGGTAGCTCCTACAATGAGCAGTTCTTC
cdr3_aa: CASSPRGGSSYNEQFF

d_call: TRBD1
clone_size: .
v_call: TRBV27
j_call: TRBJ1-4
cdr3_nt: TGTGCCAGCAGTCACTGGACAGGGGAAAAACTGTTTTTT
cdr3_aa: CASSHWTGEKLFF

d_call: TRBD1
clone_size: .
v_call: TRBV27
j_call: TRBJ2-5
cdr3_nt: TGTGCCAGCAGTTTAACCACCGGGACAGAAGAGACCCAGTACTTC
cdr3_aa: CASSLTTGTEETQYF

d_call: .
clone_size: .
v_call: TRBV29-1
j_call: TRBJ2-1
cdr3_nt: TGCAGCGCCTTAAGGGGGAATGAGCAGTTCTTC
cdr3_aa: CSALRGNEQFF

d_call: TRBD1
clone_size: .
v_call: TRBV19
j_call: TRBJ1-5
cdr3_nt: TGTGCCAGTAGACCGGGACAGGGGGACCAGCCCCAGCATTTT
cdr3_aa: CASRPGQGDQPQHF

d_call: TRBD2
clone_size: .
v_call: TRBV5-4
j_call: TRBJ2-6
cdr3_nt: TGTGCCAGCAGCCTCCGGGGGACTAGCGGGTTCCGCTCTGGGGCCAACGTCCTGACTTTC
cdr3_aa: CASSLRGTSGFRSGANVLTF

d_call: TRBD1
clone_size: .
v_call: TRBV4-2
j_call: TRBJ2-7
cdr3_nt: TGTGCCAGCAGCCAAATGGGGGGTCTGGACAGGGTCAACGAGCAGTACTTC
cdr3_aa: CASSQMGGLDRVNEQYF